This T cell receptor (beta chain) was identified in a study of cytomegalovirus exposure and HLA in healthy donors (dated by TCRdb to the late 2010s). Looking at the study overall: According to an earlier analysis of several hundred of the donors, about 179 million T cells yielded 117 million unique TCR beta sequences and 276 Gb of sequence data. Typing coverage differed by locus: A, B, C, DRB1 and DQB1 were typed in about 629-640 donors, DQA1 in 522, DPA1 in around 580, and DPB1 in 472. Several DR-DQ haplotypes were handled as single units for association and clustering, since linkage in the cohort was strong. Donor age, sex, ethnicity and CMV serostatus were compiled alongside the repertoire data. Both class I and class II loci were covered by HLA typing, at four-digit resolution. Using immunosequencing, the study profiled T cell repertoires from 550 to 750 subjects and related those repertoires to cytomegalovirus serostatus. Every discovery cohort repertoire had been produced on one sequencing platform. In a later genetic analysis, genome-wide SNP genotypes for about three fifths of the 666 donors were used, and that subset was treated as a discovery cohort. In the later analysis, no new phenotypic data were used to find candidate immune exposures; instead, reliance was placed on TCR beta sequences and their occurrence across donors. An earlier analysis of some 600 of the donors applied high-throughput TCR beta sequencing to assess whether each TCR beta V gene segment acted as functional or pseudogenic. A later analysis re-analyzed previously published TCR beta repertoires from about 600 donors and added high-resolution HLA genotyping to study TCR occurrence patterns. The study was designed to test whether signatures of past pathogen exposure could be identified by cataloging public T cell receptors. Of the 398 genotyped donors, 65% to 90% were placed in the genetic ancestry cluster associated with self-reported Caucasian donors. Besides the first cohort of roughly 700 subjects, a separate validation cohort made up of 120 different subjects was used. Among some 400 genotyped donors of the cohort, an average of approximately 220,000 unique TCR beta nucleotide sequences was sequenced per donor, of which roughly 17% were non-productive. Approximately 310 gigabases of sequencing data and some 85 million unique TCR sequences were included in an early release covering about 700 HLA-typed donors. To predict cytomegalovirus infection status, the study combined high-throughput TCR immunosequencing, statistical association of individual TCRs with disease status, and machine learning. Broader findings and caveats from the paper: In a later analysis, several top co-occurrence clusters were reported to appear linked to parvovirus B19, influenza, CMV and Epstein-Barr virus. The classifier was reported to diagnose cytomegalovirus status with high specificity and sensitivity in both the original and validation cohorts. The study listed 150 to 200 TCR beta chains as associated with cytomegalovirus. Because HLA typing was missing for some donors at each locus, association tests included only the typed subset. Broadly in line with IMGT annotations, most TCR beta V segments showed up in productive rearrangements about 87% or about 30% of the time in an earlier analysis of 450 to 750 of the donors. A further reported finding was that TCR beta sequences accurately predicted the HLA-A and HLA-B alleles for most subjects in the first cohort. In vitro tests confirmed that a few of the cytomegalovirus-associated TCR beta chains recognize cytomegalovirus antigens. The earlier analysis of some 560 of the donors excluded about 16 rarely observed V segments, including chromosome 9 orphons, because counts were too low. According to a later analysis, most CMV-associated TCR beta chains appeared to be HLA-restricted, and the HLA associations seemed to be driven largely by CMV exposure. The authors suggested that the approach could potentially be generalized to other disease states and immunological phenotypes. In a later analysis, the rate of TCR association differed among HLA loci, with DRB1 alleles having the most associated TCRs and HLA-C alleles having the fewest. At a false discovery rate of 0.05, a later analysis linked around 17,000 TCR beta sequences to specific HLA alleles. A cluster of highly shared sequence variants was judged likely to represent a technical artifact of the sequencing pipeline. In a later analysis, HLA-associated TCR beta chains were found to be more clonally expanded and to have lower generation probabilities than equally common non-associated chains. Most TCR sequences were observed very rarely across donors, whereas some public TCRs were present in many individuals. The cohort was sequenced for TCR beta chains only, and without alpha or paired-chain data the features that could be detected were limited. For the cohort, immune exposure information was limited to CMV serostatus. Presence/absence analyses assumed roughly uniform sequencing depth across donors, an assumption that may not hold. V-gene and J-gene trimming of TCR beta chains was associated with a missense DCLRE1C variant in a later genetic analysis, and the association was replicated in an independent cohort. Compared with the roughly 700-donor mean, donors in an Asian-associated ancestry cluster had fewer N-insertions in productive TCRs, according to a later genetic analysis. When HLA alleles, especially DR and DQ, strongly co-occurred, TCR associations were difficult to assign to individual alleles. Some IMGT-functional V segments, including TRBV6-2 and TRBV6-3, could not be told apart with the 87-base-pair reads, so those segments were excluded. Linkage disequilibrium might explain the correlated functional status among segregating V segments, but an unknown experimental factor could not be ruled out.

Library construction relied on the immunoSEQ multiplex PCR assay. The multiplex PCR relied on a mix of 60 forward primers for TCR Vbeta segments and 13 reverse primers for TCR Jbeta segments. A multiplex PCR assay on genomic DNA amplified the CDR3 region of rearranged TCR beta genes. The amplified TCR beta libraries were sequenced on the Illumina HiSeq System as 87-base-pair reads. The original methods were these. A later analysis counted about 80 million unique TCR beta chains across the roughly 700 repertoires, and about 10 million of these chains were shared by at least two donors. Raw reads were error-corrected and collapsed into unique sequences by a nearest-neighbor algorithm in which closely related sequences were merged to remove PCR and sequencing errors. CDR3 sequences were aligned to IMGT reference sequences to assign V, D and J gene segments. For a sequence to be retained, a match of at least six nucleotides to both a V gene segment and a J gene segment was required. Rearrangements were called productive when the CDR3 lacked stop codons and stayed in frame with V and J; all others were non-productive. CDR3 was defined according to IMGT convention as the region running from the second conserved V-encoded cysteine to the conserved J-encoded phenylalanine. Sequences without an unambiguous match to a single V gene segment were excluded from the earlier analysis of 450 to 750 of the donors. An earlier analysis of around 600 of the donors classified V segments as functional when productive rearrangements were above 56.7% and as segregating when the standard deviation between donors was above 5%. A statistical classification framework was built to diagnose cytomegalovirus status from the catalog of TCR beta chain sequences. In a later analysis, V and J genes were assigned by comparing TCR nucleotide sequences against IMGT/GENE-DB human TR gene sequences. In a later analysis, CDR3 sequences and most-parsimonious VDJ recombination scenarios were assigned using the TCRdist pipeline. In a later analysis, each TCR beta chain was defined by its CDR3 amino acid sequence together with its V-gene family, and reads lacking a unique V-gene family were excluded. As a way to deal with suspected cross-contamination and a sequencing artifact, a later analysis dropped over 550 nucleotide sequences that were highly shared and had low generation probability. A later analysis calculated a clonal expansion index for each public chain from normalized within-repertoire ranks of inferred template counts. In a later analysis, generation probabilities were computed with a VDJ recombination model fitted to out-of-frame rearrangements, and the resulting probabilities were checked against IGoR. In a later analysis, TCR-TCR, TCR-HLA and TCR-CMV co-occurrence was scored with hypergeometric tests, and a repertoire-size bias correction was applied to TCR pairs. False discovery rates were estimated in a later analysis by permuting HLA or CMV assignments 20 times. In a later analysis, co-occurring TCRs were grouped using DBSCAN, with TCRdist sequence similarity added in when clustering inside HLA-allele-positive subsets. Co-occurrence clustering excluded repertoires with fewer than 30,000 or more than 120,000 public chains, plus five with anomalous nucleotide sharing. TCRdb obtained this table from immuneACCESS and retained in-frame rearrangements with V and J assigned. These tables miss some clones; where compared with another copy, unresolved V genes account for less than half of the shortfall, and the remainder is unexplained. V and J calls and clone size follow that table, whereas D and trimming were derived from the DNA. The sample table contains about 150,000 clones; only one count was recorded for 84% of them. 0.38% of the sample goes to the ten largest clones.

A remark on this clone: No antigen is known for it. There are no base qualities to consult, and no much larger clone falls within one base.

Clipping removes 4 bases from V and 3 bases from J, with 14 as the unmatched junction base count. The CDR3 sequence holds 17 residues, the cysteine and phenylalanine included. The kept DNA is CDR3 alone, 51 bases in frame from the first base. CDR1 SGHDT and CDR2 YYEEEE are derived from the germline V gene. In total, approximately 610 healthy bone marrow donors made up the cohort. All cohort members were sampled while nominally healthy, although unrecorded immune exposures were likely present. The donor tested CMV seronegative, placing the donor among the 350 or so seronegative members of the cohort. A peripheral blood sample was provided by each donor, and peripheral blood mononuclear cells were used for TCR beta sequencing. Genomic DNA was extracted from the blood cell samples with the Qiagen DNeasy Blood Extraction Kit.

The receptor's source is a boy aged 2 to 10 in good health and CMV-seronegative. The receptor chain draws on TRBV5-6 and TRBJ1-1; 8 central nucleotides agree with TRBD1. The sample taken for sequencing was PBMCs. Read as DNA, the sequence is TGTGCCAGCAGCCAAACAGCGACAGGGGACCCCTACACTGAAGCTTTCTTT. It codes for CASSQTATGDPYTEAFF.